This T cell receptor (beta chain) was identified in a study of blood T cell repertoires in COVID-19. Clones were sequenced by immunoSEQ multiplex PCR, and TCRdb holds only the in-frame ones, with some missing. This sample has 400,000 to 550,000 clones; nearly 90% occur once, and the top ten carry roughly 2%. Per germline, CDR1 SGHDN and CDR2 FVKESK. This CDR3 region has 14 residues. V trimming: 4 bases; J trimming: 14 bases; junction bases outside the gene matches: 8. Cohorts were based on clinical histories the participants reported. This sequence originates from a woman between 18 and 29 years old with acute COVID-19. What was sequenced was PBMCs or T cells enriched from blood (not recorded which). The chain combines TRBV14 with TRBJ2-3; 14 bases agree with TRBD2. The DNA of the CDR3 is TGTGCCAGCAGCCCAAGACTAGCGGGGGGGCATGTGTATTTT. Protein: CASSPRLAGGHVYF.